Below, one T cell receptor beta chain is given with its context. The CDR3 is 16 residues long. With V trimmed by 1 base and J by 5 bases, 6 bases remained unmatched. Germline CDR1 reads MGHDK; CDR2 reads SYGVNS. This specimen belongs to a study of blood T cell repertoires in COVID-19. The method was immunoSEQ multiplex PCR; TCRdb's version includes in-frame clones alone and lacks a portion of them. The table includes tens of thousands of clones, more than 70% detected once. Sequencing input: peripheral blood. This sequence originates from a human donor in a cohort sampled during active COVID-19. The rearrangement links TRBV25-1 to TRBJ1-1, with 11 bases lining up with TRBD1. The CDR3 sequence: CASSEFAGTGGTEAFF. CDR3 DNA sequence: TGTGCCAGCAGTGAATTCGCCGGGACAGGGGGGACTGAAGCTTTCTTT.